The 28 T cell receptor beta chains reported below all come from one sample, sequenced in a study of blood T cell repertoires in COVID-19. Profiled with immunoSEQ multiplex PCR; TCRdb holds only in-frame clones, not every one. In the table there are approximately 220,000 clones, around 87% of which are singletons. The specimen was PBMCs or T cells enriched from blood (not recorded which). The receptors here all came from a man in his thirties or forties who had been exposed to COVID-19.

This clone has just one count. The CDR3 spells CASSRGQTNEKLFF. The CDR3 nucleotides are TGCGCCAGCAGCCGGGGACAGACTAATGAAAAACTGTTTTTT. This sequence joins TRBV5-1 and TRBJ1-4; the match to TRBD1 covers 7 bases. Germline assignment: CDR1 SGHRS and CDR2 YFSETQ. This CDR3 spans 14 amino acids. J lost 2 bases, V lost 4 bases, and 2 bases had no gene match.

This chain uses TRBV13 with TRBJ2-5; no firm D call. Germline loops: CDR1 PRHDT, CDR2 FYEKMQ (reference sequence). V was clipped by 7 bases and J by 1 base, with 16 bases between them. This CDR3 comprises 15 residues. The CDR3 here is CASMRWSGFQETQYF. CDR3 bases: TGTGCCAGCATGAGGTGGAGTGGGTTCCAAGAGACCCAGTACTTC.

The gene calls are TRBV5-4 and TRBJ1-2; D perhaps matches TRBD1 (6 bases). Germline V lookup: CDR1 SGHNT, CDR2 YYREEE (reference sequence). CDR3 length equals 14 residues. V gave up 1 base and J gave up 8 bases, with 15 bases separating them. The CDR3 is CASSLSQQGLGYTF. The CDR3, as DNA: TGTGCCAGCAGCTTGTCCCAACAGGGTTTGGGCTACACCTTC.

V usage is TRBV24-1 and J usage is TRBJ2-3, with TRBD2 matching 12 bases. The length of the CDR3 is 19 residues. The germline gives CDR1 KGHDR, CDR2 SFDVKD. Trimming took 3 bases from V and 2 from J; bases not matched to a gene: 11. The CDR3 region has the DNA TGTGCCACCAGTGATCCCGCCGCGACTAGCGGGGGTCTCACAGATACGCAGTATTTT. This encodes CATSDPAATSGGLTDTQYF.

This chain joins TRBV5-4 and TRBJ2-3; the match to TRBD2 covers 8 bases. Germline lookup yields CDR1 SGHNT and CDR2 YYREEE (reference sequence). The CDR3 covers 15 residues. V lost 0 bases, J lost 7 bases, and 7 bases stayed unmatched. CDR3: CASSLGRGGLNTQYF. CDR3 sequence (DNA): TGTGCCAGCAGCTTGGGCCGGGGGGGCTTGAATACGCAGTATTTT.

This clone showed up just a few times. The chain links TRBV15 to TRBJ1-5; D gene unclear. Trimming cost V 7 bases and J 2 bases, with 9 bases left between them. Germline V lookup: CDR1 LNHNV, CDR2 YYDKDF (reference sequence). This CDR3 region has 13 residues. This chain's CDR3 is CATTKEGNQPQHF. DNA of the CDR3: TGTGCCACCACAAAAGAGGGCAATCAGCCCCAGCATTTT.

The chain recombines TRBV4-1 with TRBJ2-2; TRBD2 matches at 9 bases. The junction had 7 bases not matched to a gene; V was cut back by 1 base and J by 7 bases. Germline V CDR1 and CDR2: MGHRA, YSYEKL. The CDR3 consists of 16 residues. As DNA, the CDR3 is TGCGCCAGCAGCCAAGTTCGCGGGGGGGCAGGCGGGGAGCTGTTTTTT. The encoded protein is CASSQVRGGAGGELFF.

J is TRBJ2-1 and V is TRBV4-3; 7 positions agree with TRBD2. V dropped 5 bases and J dropped 8; count of bases not matched to a gene: 6. CDR3 length: 13 residues. Looked up from germline, CDR1 is LGHNA and CDR2 is YSLEER. The CDR3 DNA reads TGCGCCAGCAGCACCCGGACTAGAGATGAGCAGTTCTTC. Its translation is CASSTRTRDEQFF.

The V call is TRBV3-1 (or the pseudogene TRBV3-2), the J call TRBJ1-5; the D is unclear. Germline CDR1 and CDR2: LGHDT and YNNKEL (reference sequence). V lost 3 bases, J lost 7 bases, and 10 bases lay in between. The CDR3 is made up of 13 amino acids. The CDR3 protein is CASSQGFIQPQHF. CDR3 bases: TGTGCCAGCAGCCAGGGCTTTATCCAGCCCCAGCATTTT.

This chain uses TRBV10-2 with TRBJ2-7; possible D gene TRBD2, 5 bases. CDR1 WSHSY and CDR2 SAAADI come from the germline V gene. There are 15 residues in the CDR3. V was trimmed by 4 bases and J by 6 bases, leaving 19 bases between them. In nucleotides, the CDR3 is TGCGCCAGCAGTGCCTCGGGCAGTCGGGGTCTCGAGCAGTACTTC. Its translation is CASSASGSRGLEQYF.

The chain employs TRBV7-9 and TRBJ2-7, with D perhaps matching TRBD1 (7 bases). V lost 2 bases and J 7 bases, leaving 12 bases between the germline ends. The germline CDR1 and CDR2 sequences are SEHNR and FQNEAQ (reference sequence). The CDR3 runs 13 residues. DNA of the CDR3: TGTGCCAGCAGCTTAAGGGGGCGGGGAGAGCAGTACTTC. Residues: CASSLRGRGEQYF.

V gene TRBV4-3 combines with J gene TRBJ1-1; TRBD1 might be the D (6 bases). V was trimmed by 0 bases and J by 0 bases, leaving 11 bases between them. This CDR3 is 16 amino acids long. In germline, CDR1 is LGHNA, CDR2 YSLEER. CDR3 protein: CASSQDWRTVNTEAFF. For the CDR3, the DNA is TGCGCCAGCAGCCAAGATTGGAGGACAGTGAACACTGAAGCTTTCTTT.

The chain combines TRBV5-1 with TRBJ1-6, with D perhaps TRBD1 (5 bases). The CDR3 has 16 residues. Germline lookup yields CDR1 SGHRS and CDR2 YFSETQ. The V end lost 4 bases, the J end lost 0 bases, and 11 bases lay between the germline ends. CDR3 DNA: TGCGCCAGCAGCCCCCGACAGAGCTCCTATAATTCACCCCTCCACTTT. This translates into CASSPRQSSYNSPLHF.

This clone was detected once. The chain is built from TRBV5-6 and TRBJ1-4, with TRBD1 as a possible D gene (5 bases). The CDR3 runs to 15 residues. CDR1 is SGHDT and CDR2 is YYEEEE in the germline V gene. Trimming stripped 2 bases from V and 6 bases from J, with 14 bases between. This chain's CDR3 is CASSFPGQGDEKLFF. The CDR3 bases are TGTGCCAGCAGCTTCCCGGGCCAAGGGGATGAAAAACTGTTTTTT.

V is TRBV9 and J is TRBJ1-3, with 10 bases aligning to TRBD1. The germline V gene has CDR1 SGDLS and CDR2 YYNGEE. The V and J ends lost 4 bases and 2 bases, in that order; junction bases with no gene match: 3. The CDR3 spans 15 residues. The CDR3 loop reads CASSTGTGAGNTIYF. Here the CDR3 DNA reads TGTGCCAGCAGCACCGGGACAGGGGCTGGAAACACCATATATTTT.

The V and J genes are TRBV7-2 and TRBJ2-2, with TRBD2 matching 9 bases. This CDR3 contains 14 residues. Germline CDR1 is SGHTA and CDR2 is FQGNSA. J was trimmed by 7 bases and V by 5 bases; bases with no gene match: 5. The CDR3 here is CASSPSGVIGELFF. CDR3 coding DNA: TGTGCCAGCAGCCCTAGCGGGGTTATCGGGGAGCTGTTTTTT.

The V call is TRBV12-3 or TRBV12-4, the J call TRBJ1-1; no definite D call. This CDR3 comprises 13 residues. Trimming shortened V by 5 bases and J by 7 bases, and 14 bases separated the two germline ends. The chain's CDR3 is CASSPRRGVEAFF. CDR3 nucleotides: TGTGCCAGCAGTCCCCGGAGAGGTGTTGAAGCTTTCTTT.

The chain recombines TRBV5-5 with TRBJ1-2; D is perhaps TRBD1 (6 bases). Germline loops: CDR1 SGHKS, CDR2 YYEKEE (reference sequence). There are 16 residues in the CDR3. Trimming stripped 4 bases from V and 6 bases from J, with 22 bases between. The CDR3 DNA reads TGTGCCAGCAGCCCCAGGGGTGGCGTTACCAAAGATGGCTACACCTTC. Translation gives CASSPRGGVTKDGYTF.

V and J are TRBV4-1 and TRBJ2-7; D not certain. This CDR3 has 15 residues. Trimming left V 1 base short and J 2 bases short, with 12 bases between. CDR1 and CDR2 from the germline V gene are MGHRA and YSYEKL. CDR3 sequence (DNA): TGCGCCAGCAGCCAAGTGGGTACAGAAGCCTACGAGCAGTACTTC. Protein: CASSQVGTEAYEQYF.

The chain carries TRBV27 and TRBJ2-7, with a possible D match to TRBD2 (6 bases). The CDR3 contains 16 residues. Trimming shortened V by 5 bases and J by 6 bases, and 23 bases separated the two germline ends. The germline CDR1 and CDR2 sequences are MNHEY and SMNVEV (reference sequence). The CDR3 sequence is CASSPETGLTTIEQYF. DNA for the CDR3: TGTGCCAGCAGTCCCGAAACGGGACTCACGACAATCGAGCAGTACTTC.

J is TRBJ2-7 and V is TRBV9; 13 bases are a match to TRBD2. Trimming took 4 bases from V and 6 from J; bases not matched to a gene: 4. CDR3 length: 14 amino acids. From germline, CDR1 is SGDLS and CDR2 YYNGEE. The CDR3 region is CASSFGTSGIEQYF. CDR3 sequence (DNA): TGTGCCAGCAGCTTCGGGACTAGCGGGATCGAGCAGTACTTC. Full variable domain (remainder filled in from reference TRBV9 and TRBJ2-7): DSGVTQTPKHLITATGQRVTLRCSPRSGDLSVYWYQQSLDQGLQFLIQYYNGEERAKGNILERFSAQQFPDLHSELNLSSLELGDSALYFCASSFGTSGIEQYFGPGTRLTVT.

This rearrangement joins TRBV27 to TRBJ2-3, with TRBD2 matching 9 bases. Unmatched junction bases numbered 6, after V lost 2 bases and J lost 6 bases. Per the germline V gene, CDR1 is MNHEY and CDR2 is SMNVEV (reference sequence). CDR3 length: 15 residues. CDR3 amino acids: CASSLGGLARDTQYF. In DNA, the CDR3 is TGTGCCAGCAGTTTAGGGGGACTAGCTAGGGATACGCAGTATTTT.

The chain links TRBV5-8 to TRBJ2-7; possible D gene TRBD2, 6 bases. Germline V gene lookup returns CDR1 SGHTS and CDR2 YDEGEE. This CDR3 has 19 residues. V lost 1 base, J lost 0 bases, and 23 bases lay in between. CDR3 in DNA: TGTGCCAGCAGCTTGTTCCGCGGGAACATTGGAATCGTCTCCTACGAGCAGTACTTC. Protein sequence: CASSLFRGNIGIVSYEQYF.

The chain employs TRBV3-1 (or the pseudogene TRBV3-2) and TRBJ2-3; TRBD2 matches at 9 bases. This CDR3 is 16 amino acids long. Germline V gene lookup returns CDR1 LGHDT and CDR2 YNNKEL (reference sequence). J was trimmed by 6 bases and V by 0 bases; bases with no gene match: 7. The CDR3 region has the DNA TGTGCCAGCAGCCAAGATCGTGGTAGCGGGGGTGATACGCAGTATTTT. This encodes CASSQDRGSGGDTQYF.

V usage is TRBV4-1 and J usage is TRBJ1-5, with TRBD1 matching over 9 bases. The CDR3 sequence is 17 residues long. The germline V gene has CDR1 MGHRA and CDR2 YSYEKL. V lost 0 bases to trimming and J lost 6 bases; unmatched junction nucleotides: 9. In DNA, the CDR3 is TGCGCCAGCAGCCAAGAGGTAGGACAGGGGTCTAGTCAGCCCCAGCATTTT. Its translation: CASSQEVGQGSSQPQHF.

The genes are TRBV5-1 and TRBJ2-3; 7 bases agree with TRBD2. This CDR3 region has 17 residues. Germline loops: CDR1 SGHRS, CDR2 YFSETQ. The V and J ends lost 4 bases and 0 bases, in that order; junction bases with no gene match: 11. DNA for the CDR3: TGCGCCAGCAGCATTACCCCAGGGACTACTAGCACAGATACGCAGTATTTT. It specifies CASSITPGTTSTDTQYF.

This clone was detected only once. J is TRBJ1-4 and V is TRBV25-1; 9 bases are shared with TRBD1. J lost 5 bases, V lost 7 bases, and 2 bases had no gene match. Germline assignment: CDR1 MGHDK and CDR2 SYGVNS. The CDR3 contains 13 residues. The CDR3 sequence: CASTDRGNEKLFF. CDR3 DNA: TGTGCCAGCACGGACAGGGGAAATGAAAAACTGTTTTTT.

The chain is built from TRBV5-6 and TRBJ1-1; TRBD1 matches at 10 bases. The CDR3 is 14 amino acids. With 7 bases clipped from V and 5 bases from J, the junction kept 8 bases outside the gene matches. Germline V CDR1 and CDR2: SGHDT, YYEEEE. CDR3 coding DNA: TGTGCCAGCGGATACCCGGGACAGGGGACTGAAGCTTTCTTT. Its translation: CASGYPGQGTEAFF.